The clone carrying this T cell receptor (beta chain) was counted once. The data are from a study of OX40 agonist ivuxolimab in advanced cancers. Study in general: Patients' therapy was ivuxolimab, an antibody that acts as an agonist of OX40 (CD134). A history of anti-PD-1, anti-PD-L1 or anti-CTLA-4 therapy was acceptable, and approximately 39% had some.

V was shortened by 3 bases and J by 11 bases, with 14 bases between the two germline ends. In germline, CDR1 is SGHKS, CDR2 YYEKEE (reference sequence). CDR3 length equals 12 residues. The repertoire was sequenced with immunoSEQ multiplex PCR; TCRdb's copy has only in-frame clones and lacks some. The sample lists over 50,000 clones, about nine tenths occurring once. Material: CD4+ or CD8+ T cells sorted from blood, obtained in a trial of the OX40 agonist ivuxolimab. The receptor was derived from an adult with an advanced solid tumor such as melanoma, head and neck, liver or kidney cancer. This chain connects TRBV5-5 to TRBJ1-2; D is perhaps TRBD1 (5 bases). The DNA of the CDR3 is TGTGCCAGCAGCTCCCCGGGGGGGGAGTACACCTTC. It specifies CASSSPGGEYTF.